This T cell receptor (beta chain) originates from a study of response to subunit inactivated influenza vaccine. Findings and limits, study-wide: Each seasonal influenza vaccination recruits few new T cells, the authors suggested.

TCRdb recomputed calls from the RT-PCR reads with MiXCR, one row per CDR3 protein. The sample comprises more than 550,000 distinct CDR3 sequences, approximately 12% of which are singletons, and around 9.6% rests with the top ten. This clonotype was recorded a few times. As yet, its antigen is unknown. This specimen was PBMCs from blood, taken on the day of vaccination. This sequence was found in a middle-aged man who received an inactivated influenza vaccine.

As DNA, the CDR3 is TGTGCCAGCAGCCAAGGACCGGTCAAAAAGTCCTACGAGCAGTACTTC. Protein product: CASSQGPVKKSYEQYF. The rearrangement joins TRBV14 to TRBJ2-7; D is unclear. The V gene lost 1 base and the J gene lost 1 base, with 14 bases spanning the gap. Germline values: CDR1 SGHDN, CDR2 FVKESK. The length of the CDR3 is 16 residues.